This TCR beta chain appears in the sequencing data of a study of beta chain features in type 1 diabetes. Findings and caveats of the study: In every one of the four CD4+ subsets, TCRB CDR3s were moderately but significantly shorter in Type 1 diabetes patients. Naive, central memory and Treg TCRB repertoires seemed to resemble each other more closely in patients than they did in healthy donors.

Trimming took off 0 bases at V and 5 bases at J, with 7 bases between the two ends. Germline V CDR1 and CDR2: SGHDN, FVKESK. The CDR3 runs to 13 residues. TCRB transcripts that were expressed got sequenced, as all of the isolated RNA had been reverse transcribed. Data came from immunoSEQ multiplex PCR; TCRdb stores just in-frame clones and leaves some out. The table records 150,000 or so clones, more than 60% of them present only once. Notes on this clone: Its matching antigen is unknown.

The rearrangement links TRBV14 to TRBJ2-5; D not resolved. The sample taken for sequencing was naive CD4+ T cells from blood. The TCR sequence derives from a man in his thirties or forties with type 1 diabetes. CDR3 sequence reads: CASSQDVEETQYF. The CDR3 region has the DNA TGTGCCAGCAGCCAAGATGTGGAGGAGACCCAGTACTTC.